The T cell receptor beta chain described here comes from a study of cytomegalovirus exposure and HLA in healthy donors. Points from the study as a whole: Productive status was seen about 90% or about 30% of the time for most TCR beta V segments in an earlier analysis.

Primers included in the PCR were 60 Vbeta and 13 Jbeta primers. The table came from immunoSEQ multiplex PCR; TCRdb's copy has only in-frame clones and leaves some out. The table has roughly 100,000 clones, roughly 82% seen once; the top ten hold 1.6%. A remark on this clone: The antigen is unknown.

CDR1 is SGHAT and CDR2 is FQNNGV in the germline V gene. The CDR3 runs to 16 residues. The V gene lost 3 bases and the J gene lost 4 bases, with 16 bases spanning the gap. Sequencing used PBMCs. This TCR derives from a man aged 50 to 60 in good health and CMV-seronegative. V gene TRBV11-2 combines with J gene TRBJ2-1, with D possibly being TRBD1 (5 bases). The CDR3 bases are TGTGCCAGCAGCTTGAACAGGCTTATGATATACAATGAGCAGTTCTTC. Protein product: CASSLNRLMIYNEQFF.